This T cell receptor (beta chain) was sequenced in a study of T-cell reconstitution after alpha-beta-depleted transplantation in children. V shed 7 bases, J shed 10 bases, and the junction held 10 bases outside the gene matches. This CDR3 comprises 14 residues. From germline, CDR1 is SQVTM and CDR2 ANQGSEA. This clonotype showed up many times. Unique molecular identifiers were built into the TCRbeta library. TCRdb reanalysed the PCR reads using MiXCR and keeps one entry per CDR3 protein. This sample has around 800,000 distinct CDR3 sequences, with roughly 15% found just once. Sequenced here: PBMCs, mostly from graft donor cells, sampled 360 days after TCRalphabeta/CD19-depleted stem cell transplant. This clonotype was obtained from a male patient between 10 and 17 years old who had a stem cell transplant for acute lymphoblastic leukemia, so the T cells may come from the graft donor. The V call is TRBV29-1, the J call TRBJ2-1; TRBD2 agrees at 13 bases. The CDR3, as DNA: TGCAGCGCCATTGGACTAGCGGGAGCACGAGAGCAGTTCTTC. This codes for CSAIGLAGAREQFF.